This paragraph covers one T cell receptor (beta chain) sequence. TCRdb's table, derived via immunoSEQ multiplex PCR, lists solely in-frame clones and lacks some. The profile covers over 100,000 clones, with around 88% appearing a single time and approximately 4.3% taken by the ten largest. Trimming removed 3 bases from V and 3 bases from J; junction bases left unmatched: 5. Germline CDR1 and CDR2: LNHDA and SQIVND (reference sequence). CDR3 length: 15 residues. This entry belongs to a study of blood T cell repertoires in COVID-19. Study at large: COVID-19 samples collected from the United States, Italy and Spain covered acute and convalescent phases.

The rearrangement links TRBV19 to TRBJ1-2; 9 nucleotides agree with TRBD1. Sequencing was performed on peripheral blood. The clonotype originates from a man between 60 and 70 years old with COVID-19, enrolled during active disease. CDR3 in amino acids: CASSIAGTGHYGYTF. In DNA form, the CDR3 reads TGTGCCAGTAGTATCGCAGGGACAGGGCACTATGGCTACACCTTC.